One and the same sample provided the 29 T cell receptor beta chains below, sequenced in a study of T cell clonality in common variable immunodeficiency. TCRdb keeps only in-frame clones here, not all; method: immunoSEQ multiplex PCR. Altogether around 39,000 clones were found in the sample, and no singletons occur. The sequencing input was peripheral blood mononuclear cells. The source of these receptors is a person aged 18 to 70 in good health.

This clone was seen at least ten times. From the germline J gene comes the end of the CDR3, since the read stops 3 residues before it. The gene calls are TRBV20-1 and TRBJ2-7; 11 nucleotides match TRBD2. Unmatched junction bases numbered 12, after V lost 2 bases and J lost 6 bases. This CDR3 is built from 16 residues. Germline-derived CDR1 and CDR2 are DFQATT and SNEGSKA (reference sequence). CDR3 in amino acids: CSARRPPTSGKPEQYF. The part of the CDR3 DNA that was read is TGCAGTGCTAGAAGACCCCCGACTAGCGGGAAACCCGAG.

This clone was detected only a few times. The read terminates 3 residues before the CDR3 end, so the remaining end is supplied by the germline J gene. The rearrangement joins TRBV19 to TRBJ2-7; TRBD1 matches at 9 bases. Germline CDR1 is LNHDA and CDR2 is SQIVND (reference sequence). This CDR3 has 14 amino acids. The junction had 3 bases not matched to a gene; V was cut back by 4 bases and J by 2 bases. The part of the CDR3 DNA that was read is TGTGCCAGTAGTACAGGACAGGGGCCCTACGAG. This encodes CASSTGQGPYE. The CDR3 reads in full as CASSTGQGPYEQYF.

Many counts were recorded for this clone. Read coverage stops 3 residues before the CDR3 terminus; the germline J gene supplies the remainder. The chain has TRBV20-1 and TRBJ2-7; TRBD1 matches at 8 bases. V lost 5 bases to trimming and J lost 4 bases; unmatched junction nucleotides: 10. CDR1 is DFQATT and CDR2 is SNEGSKA in the germline V gene (reference sequence). The CDR3 runs to 14 residues. The CDR3 here is CSASPTGARYEQYF. Incomplete CDR3 DNA: TGCAGTGCTTCCCCGACAGGGGCGCGGTACGAG.

Details on this clone: The CDR3 is cut off 3 residues early in the read; its end comes from the germline J gene. The gene calls are TRBV30 and TRBJ2-7; weak D call: TRBD1 (6 bases). CDR3 length: 14 residues. V was shortened by 1 base and J by 0 bases, with 10 bases between the two germline ends. CDR1 and CDR2 (germline): GTSNPN, SVGIG (reference sequence). Partial CDR3 DNA: TGTGCCTGGAGTGAGGGGGTATCCTCCTACGAG. Residues: CAWSEGVSSYE. The entire CDR3 protein reads CAWSEGVSSYEQYF.

In regard to this clone: The read terminates 3 residues before the CDR3 end, so the remaining end is supplied by the germline J gene. This chain joins TRBV30 and TRBJ1-2; D gene unclear. The CDR3 covers 15 residues. The germline gives CDR1 GTSNPN, CDR2 SVGIG (reference sequence). CDR3 DNA (partial): TGTGCCTGGGGTGGACTAGCGGGAGTCTGGGGTGAC. Translated: CAWGGLAGVWGD. The full CDR3 protein is CAWGGLAGVWGDYTF.

With regard to this clone: The read comes to an end 3 residues before the CDR3 does, leaving the germline J gene to fill in the end. The chain has TRBV11-1 and TRBJ1-2; no clear D gene. V was pared by 3 bases and J by 3 bases, with 8 bases between. Germline-derived CDR1 and CDR2 are SGHAT and FQDESV (reference sequence). The length of the CDR3 is 13 residues. The DNA read from the CDR3 is TGTGCCAGCAGCTTTACAAGAGACTATGGC. Amino acid sequence: CASSFTRDYG. The full CDR3 reads CASSFTRDYGYTF.

This clone was counted between two and nine times. The read halts 3 residues ahead of the CDR3 end, with the missing end drawn from the germline J gene. V gene TRBV11-2 combines with J gene TRBJ1-1; 9 bases line up with TRBD1. The germline CDR1 and CDR2 sequences are SGHAT and FQNNGV. This CDR3 comprises 12 residues. J was trimmed by 4 bases and V by 7 bases; bases with no gene match: 1. This CDR3 is CASTTGGTEAFF. Incomplete CDR3 DNA: TGTGCCAGCACGACAGGGGGCACTGAA.

This clone has at least ten counts. Coverage ceases 3 residues before the CDR3 finishes, and the germline J gene fills in the end. The rearrangement links TRBV11-3 to TRBJ2-1, with 7 bases identical to TRBD2. There are 15 residues in the CDR3. V trimming: 5 bases; J trimming: 8 bases; junction bases outside the gene matches: 12. CDR1 is SGHNT, CDR2 YENEEA, per germline. CDR3 region: CASSPSGALLDEQFF. CDR3 DNA, as far as it was read: TGTGCCAGCAGCCCCAGCGGGGCTCTCTTGGATGAG.

There are many counts of this clone. The observed sequence ends 3 residues before the CDR3 terminus, with the missing tail filled in from the germline J gene. V and J are TRBV14 and TRBJ2-3; 7 nucleotides agree with TRBD1. The germline gives CDR1 SGHDN, CDR2 FVKESK. CDR3 length equals 13 residues. After removal of 3 bases from V and 6 bases from J, the junction contained 3 bases not matched to a gene. CDR3 bases read: TGTGCCAGCAGCCAGGGCAGGGGGGATACG. Translating it yields CASSQGRGDT. The full CDR3 reads CASSQGRGDTQYF. Using reference TRBV14 and TRBJ2-3 for the parts outside the CDR3, the full variable domain is EAGVTQFPSHSVIEKGQTVTLRCDPISGHDNLYWYRRVMGKEIKFLLHFVKESKQDESGMPNNRFLAERTGGTYSTLKVQPAELEDSGVYFCASSQGRGDTQYFGPGTRLTVL.

Ten or more counts support this clone. The read finishes 3 residues shy of the CDR3 end, and the germline J gene is used to complete it. This rearrangement joins TRBV10-3 to TRBJ2-5, with D hard to call. The CDR3 loop spans 13 amino acids. V lost 2 bases and J lost 3, with 7 bases in between. In germline, CDR1 is ENHRY, CDR2 SYGVKD. The sequenced part of the CDR3 DNA is TGTGCCATCAGTGAGGCCCTAGAAGAGACC. This encodes CAISEALEET. The entire CDR3 sequence reads CAISEALEETQYF.

This clone was seen many times. CDR3 in amino acids: CASSIAASGIYEQFF. CDR3 bases read: TGTGCCAGTAGTATAGCGGCTAGCGGGATCTATGAG. The rearrangement joins TRBV19 to TRBJ2-1, with TRBD2 matching 9 bases. The CDR3 is cut off 3 residues early in the read; its end comes from the germline J gene. CDR1 is LNHDA and CDR2 is SQIVND in the germline V gene (reference sequence). This CDR3 has 15 amino acids. V shed 1 base, J shed 8 bases, and the junction held 6 bases outside the gene matches.

The sequenced part of the CDR3 DNA is TGTGCCAGTAGTATCCAGGGGGCGCCGACTGAA. Translating it yields CASSIQGAPTE. The full CDR3 sequence reads CASSIQGAPTEAFF. This chain connects TRBV19 to TRBJ1-1; 8 bases match TRBD1. The read terminates 3 residues ahead of where the CDR3 ends, so the germline J gene completes it. The CDR3 contains 14 residues. Germline V gene lookup returns CDR1 LNHDA and CDR2 SQIVND (reference sequence). The ends lost 3 bases at V and 5 bases at J; junction bases unmatched: 5.

The table lists this clone with many counts. The read ends 3 residues shy of where the CDR3 ends; the end is completed using the germline J gene. The rearrangement joins TRBV7-6 to TRBJ2-2; 7 bases fit TRBD1. The junction had 11 bases not matched to a gene; V was cut back by 5 bases and J by 5 bases. Germline lookup yields CDR1 SGHVS and CDR2 FNYEAQ. CDR3 length: 16 residues. CDR3 protein: CASSPLSTGSTGELFF. The DNA read from the CDR3 is TGTGCCAGCAGCCCACTTTCGACAGGGAGTACCGGGGAG.

Concerning this clone: Read sequence stops 3 residues before the CDR3 end, and the germline J gene provides the missing end. The chain uses TRBV6-1 and TRBJ2-7; a possible D gene is TRBD1 (5 bases). Trimming shortened V by 0 bases and J by 6 bases, and 18 bases separated the two germline ends. Germline V gene data show CDR1 as MNHNS and CDR2 as SASEGT. This CDR3 region has 16 residues. This chain's CDR3 is CASSEAGSGIPFEQYF. CDR3 DNA, as far as it was read: TGTGCCAGCAGTGAAGCGGGGTCAGGGATACCCTTCGAG.

This clone was observed many times. The read is 3 residues too short to cover the CDR3 end, so that end is filled in from the germline J gene. The chain joins TRBV5-4 to TRBJ1-6; 7 bases line up with TRBD1. Germline CDR1 is SGHNT and CDR2 is YYREEE (reference sequence). Trimming cost V 0 bases and J 8 bases; bases outside gene matches: 5. The CDR3 is 15 amino acids. CDR3 loop: CASSLVQGGYSPLHF. The CDR3 bases that were read are TGTGCCAGCAGCTTGGTGCAGGGGGGCTATTCACCC. Variable domain in full (rest from reference TRBV5-4 and TRBJ1-6): ETGVTQSPTHLIKTRGQQVTLRCSSQSGHNTVSWYQQALGQGPQFIFQYYREEENGRGNFPPRFSGLQFPNYSSELNVNALELDDSALYLCASSLVQGGYSPLHFGNGTRLTVT.

This clone was found many times. The read comes to an end 3 residues before the CDR3 does, leaving the germline J gene to fill in the end. The V call is TRBV7-6, the J call TRBJ1-2; D unresolved. The CDR3 consists of 14 residues. V was shortened by 1 base and J by 3 bases, with 9 bases between the two germline ends. Per germline, CDR1 SGHVS and CDR2 FNYEAQ. The CDR3 sequence: CASSLGQFDYGYTF. Partial CDR3 DNA: TGTGCCAGCAGCTTAGGGCAGTTCGACTATGGC.

This clone came up a few times. With the read ending 3 residues before the CDR3 end, the germline J gene is used to fill in that end. V usage is TRBV7-9 and J usage is TRBJ2-3, with D possibly being TRBD2 (5 bases). The CDR3 loop spans 15 amino acids. V was clipped by 2 bases and J by 5 bases, with 14 bases between them. The V gene's germline CDR1 is SEHNR and CDR2 FQNEAQ (reference sequence). The sequenced CDR3 bases are TGTGCCAGCAGCTTACCCCGGGGTACCGGAGATACG. It yields the protein CASSLPRGTGDT. The full CDR3 sequence reads CASSLPRGTGDTQYF. Full variable domain (rest looked up from reference TRBV7-9 and TRBJ2-3): DTGVSQNPRHKITKRGQNVTFRCDPISEHNRLYWYRQTLGQGPEFLTYFQNEAQLEKSRLLSDRFSAERPKGSFSTLEIQRTEQGDSAMYLCASSLPRGTGDTQYFGPGTRLTVL.

This clone was counted at least ten times. With the read ending 3 residues before the CDR3 end, the germline J gene is used to fill in that end. In the same sample, other DNA sequences code for this CDR3. This chain links TRBV5-4 with TRBJ2-3; the D is unclear. CDR1 is SGHNT and CDR2 is YYREEE in the germline V gene (reference sequence). The CDR3 totals 14 residues. V lost 0 bases, J lost 1 base, and 6 bases lay in between. The sequenced CDR3 bases are TGTGCCAGCAGCTTGGGGCTGGGCACAGATACG. Translation: CASSLGLGTDT. The whole CDR3 sequence reads CASSLGLGTDTQYF.

Ten or more counts support this clone. The CDR3 is cut off 3 residues early in the read; its end comes from the germline J gene. The chain combines TRBV19 with TRBJ1-5; TRBD1 might be the D (6 bases). This CDR3 spans 16 amino acids. Trimming removed 3 bases at V and 0 bases at J, with 12 bases between. CDR1 LNHDA and CDR2 SQIVND come from the germline V gene (reference sequence). CDR3 DNA, as far as it was read: TGTGCCAGTAGTATGCTCAGGGGTTATAGCAATCAGCCC. Protein sequence: CASSMLRGYSNQP. The CDR3, in full, reads CASSMLRGYSNQPQHF.

With respect to this clone: The sequence runs out 3 residues before the end of the CDR3; the remainder is reconstructed from the germline J gene. J is TRBJ2-3 and V is TRBV30; D is uncertain. CDR1 and CDR2 from the germline V gene are GTSNPN and SVGIG (reference sequence). CDR3 length: 12 amino acids. CDR3: CAQEAPQATQYF. The part of the CDR3 DNA that was read is TGTGCCCAAGAGGCCCCCCAAGCGACG.

This clone was seen repeatedly, ten times or more. The DNA ends 3 residues before the CDR3 does, and the rest of the CDR3 is filled in from the germline J gene. The J gene is TRBJ2-7, the V gene TRBV30; possibly TRBD1 or TRBD2 for D (6 bases each). V lost 0 bases and J lost 3, with 18 bases in between. The CDR3 is 16 residues long. Germline CDR1 reads GTSNPN; CDR2 reads SVGIG (reference sequence). The sequenced CDR3 bases are TGTGCCTGGAGTGTAAGTATTGGAGGGGGAAGCTACGAG. Its protein product is CAWSVSIGGGSYE. In full, the CDR3 reads CAWSVSIGGGSYEQYF. Combining the CDR3 with reference TRBV30 and TRBJ2-7 gives the whole variable domain SQTIHQWPATLVQPVGSPLSLECTVEGTSNPNLYWYRQAAGRGLQLLFYSVGIGQISSEVPQNLSASRPQDRQFILSSKKLLLSDSGFYLCAWSVSIGGGSYEQYFGPGTRLTVT.

This clone was observed many times. The read ends 3 residues before the CDR3 terminus; that terminus is restored from the germline J gene. The chain recombines TRBV7-2 with TRBJ2-7; TRBD1 aligns across 8 bases. The CDR3 is 15 residues long. CDR1 and CDR2 from the germline V gene are SGHTA and FQGNSA. The junction had 3 bases not matched to a gene; V was cut back by 0 bases and J by 2 bases. The sequenced CDR3 bases are TGTGCCAGCAGCTTAGCGGACAGGGCACCCTACGAG. Amino acids: CASSLADRAPYE. The CDR3 as a whole reads CASSLADRAPYEQYF.

This clone was observed many times. Coverage ceases 3 residues before the CDR3 finishes, and the germline J gene fills in the end. This chain uses TRBV5-6 with TRBJ1-2; 9 nucleotides align to TRBD1. Germline CDR1 reads SGHDT; CDR2 reads YYEEEE. The length of the CDR3 is 13 residues. Incomplete CDR3 DNA: TGTGCCAGCGGGATCAGACAGGGGGGCGGC. It encodes CASGIRQGGG. The CDR3 as a whole reads CASGIRQGGGYTF.

This clone showed up many times. The read gets to within 3 residues of the CDR3 end, and the germline J gene fills in the rest. The V call is TRBV30, the J call TRBJ2-3; 8 bases align to TRBD1. CDR3 size: 16 residues. CDR1 is GTSNPN, CDR2 SVGIG, per germline (reference sequence). Germline trimming cut 4 bases from V and 6 bases from J; bases unmatched to any gene: 15. CDR3 sequence: CAWIPPRGLFWDTQYF. The part of the CDR3 DNA that was read is TGTGCCTGGATTCCCCCCAGGGGGCTTTTTTGGGATACG.

This clone was observed a handful of times. The observed sequence ends 3 residues before the CDR3 terminus, with the missing tail filled in from the germline J gene. The chain employs TRBV6-1 and TRBJ1-2; D uncertain. Germline V gene lookup returns CDR1 MNHNS and CDR2 SASEGT. The CDR3 covers 15 residues. The CDR3: CASSGDISSSYDYTF. CDR3 DNA, as far as it was read: TGTGCCAGCAGTGGAGACATCTCGAGCTCCTACGAC.

Notes on this clone: With the read ending 3 residues before the CDR3 end, the germline J gene is used to fill in that end. The chain couples TRBV5-1 to TRBJ2-1, with 7 bases identical to TRBD2. This CDR3 is 17 amino acids long. After removal of 2 bases from V and 0 bases from J, the junction contained 8 bases not matched to a gene. Germline CDR1 SGHRS, CDR2 YFSETQ. The CDR3 loop reads CASSFGLAASSYNEQFF. The sequenced part of the CDR3 DNA is TGCGCCAGCAGCTTTGGTCTAGCGGCCAGCTCCTACAATGAG.

This clone occurred many times. The read ends 3 residues early relative to the CDR3; the germline J gene fills the gap. This chain uses TRBV7-3 with TRBJ2-1, with D maybe TRBD1 (6 bases). Germline V gene lookup returns CDR1 SGHTA and CDR2 FQGTGA. This CDR3 contains 14 residues. V was clipped by 5 bases and J by 6 bases, with 14 bases between them. This CDR3 is CASSLGFRGNEQFF. The CDR3 bases that were read are TGTGCCAGCAGCCTCGGATTCAGGGGCAATGAG.

This clone was detected ten times or more. Read data end 3 residues before the CDR3 end; the end is taken from the germline J gene. This chain uses TRBV30 with TRBJ2-1; 13 bases agree with TRBD2. The CDR3 sequence is 15 residues long. In germline, CDR1 is GTSNPN, CDR2 SVGIG (reference sequence). V was pared by 5 bases and J by 9 bases, with 10 bases of the junction left unmatched. The CDR3 is CAWGGLAGVWGEQFF. The sequenced part of the CDR3 DNA is TGTGCCTGGGGTGGACTAGCGGGAGTCTGGGGTGAG. The whole variable domain, remainder taken from reference TRBV30 and TRBJ2-1, is SQTIHQWPATLVQPVGSPLSLECTVEGTSNPNLYWYRQAAGRGLQLLFYSVGIGQISSEVPQNLSASRPQDRQFILSSKKLLLSDSGFYLCAWGGLAGVWGEQFFGPGTRLTVL.

Many counts were recorded for this clone. The CDR3 end lies 3 residues beyond the end of the read and is filled in from the germline J gene. The gene calls are TRBV5-1 and TRBJ1-1; TRBD1 matches at 8 bases. The germline CDR1 and CDR2 sequences are SGHRS and YFSETQ. V lost 3 bases to trimming and J lost 4 bases; unmatched junction nucleotides: 11. This CDR3 is 16 amino acids long. CDR3 DNA (partial): TGCGCCAGCAGCTCGGGGACAGGCCGATCGAGCACTGAA. Translating it yields CASSSGTGRSSTE. The whole CDR3 is CASSSGTGRSSTEAFF.